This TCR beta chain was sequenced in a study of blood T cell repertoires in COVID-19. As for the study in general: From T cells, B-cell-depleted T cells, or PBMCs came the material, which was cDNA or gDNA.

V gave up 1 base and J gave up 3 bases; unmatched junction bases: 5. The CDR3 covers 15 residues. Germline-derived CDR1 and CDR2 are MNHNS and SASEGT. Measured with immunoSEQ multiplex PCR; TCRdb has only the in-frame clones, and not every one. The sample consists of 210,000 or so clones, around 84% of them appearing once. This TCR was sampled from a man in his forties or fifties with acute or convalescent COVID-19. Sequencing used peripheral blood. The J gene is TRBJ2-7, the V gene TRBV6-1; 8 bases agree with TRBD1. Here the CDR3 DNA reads TGTGCCAGCAGTGAAGAGGGACAGGCACTCTACGAGCAGTACTTC. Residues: CASSEEGQALYEQYF.